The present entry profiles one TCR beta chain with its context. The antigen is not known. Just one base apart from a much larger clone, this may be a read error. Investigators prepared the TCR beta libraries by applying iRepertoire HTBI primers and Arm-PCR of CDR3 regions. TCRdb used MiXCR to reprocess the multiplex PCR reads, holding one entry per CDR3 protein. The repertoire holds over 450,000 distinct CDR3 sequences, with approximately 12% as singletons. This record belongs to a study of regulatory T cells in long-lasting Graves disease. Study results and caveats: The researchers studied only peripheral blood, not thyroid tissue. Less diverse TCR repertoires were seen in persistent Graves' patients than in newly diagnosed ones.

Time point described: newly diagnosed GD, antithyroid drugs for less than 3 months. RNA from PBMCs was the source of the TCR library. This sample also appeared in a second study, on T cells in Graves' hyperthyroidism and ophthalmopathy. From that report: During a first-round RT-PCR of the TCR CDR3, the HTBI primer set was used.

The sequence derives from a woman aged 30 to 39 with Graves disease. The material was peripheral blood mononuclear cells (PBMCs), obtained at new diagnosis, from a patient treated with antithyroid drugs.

The CDR3 DNA reads TGTGCCAGCAGCTTCGGCGGGAGGGCCTGCGAGCAGTACTTC. Translated, it gives CASSFGGRACEQYF. The V call is TRBV11-2, the J call TRBJ2-7; 9 bases are a match to TRBD2. With V trimmed by 3 bases and J by 6 bases, 6 bases remained unmatched. Per germline, CDR1 SGHAT and CDR2 FQNNGV. The CDR3 runs 14 residues. Full variable domain (rest looked up from reference TRBV11-2 and TRBJ2-7): EAGVAQSPRYKIIEKRQSVAFWCNPISGHATLYWYQQILGQGPKLLIQFQNNGVVDDSQLPKDRFSAERLKGVDSTLKIQPAKLEDSAVYLCASSFGGRACEQYFGPGTRLTVT.